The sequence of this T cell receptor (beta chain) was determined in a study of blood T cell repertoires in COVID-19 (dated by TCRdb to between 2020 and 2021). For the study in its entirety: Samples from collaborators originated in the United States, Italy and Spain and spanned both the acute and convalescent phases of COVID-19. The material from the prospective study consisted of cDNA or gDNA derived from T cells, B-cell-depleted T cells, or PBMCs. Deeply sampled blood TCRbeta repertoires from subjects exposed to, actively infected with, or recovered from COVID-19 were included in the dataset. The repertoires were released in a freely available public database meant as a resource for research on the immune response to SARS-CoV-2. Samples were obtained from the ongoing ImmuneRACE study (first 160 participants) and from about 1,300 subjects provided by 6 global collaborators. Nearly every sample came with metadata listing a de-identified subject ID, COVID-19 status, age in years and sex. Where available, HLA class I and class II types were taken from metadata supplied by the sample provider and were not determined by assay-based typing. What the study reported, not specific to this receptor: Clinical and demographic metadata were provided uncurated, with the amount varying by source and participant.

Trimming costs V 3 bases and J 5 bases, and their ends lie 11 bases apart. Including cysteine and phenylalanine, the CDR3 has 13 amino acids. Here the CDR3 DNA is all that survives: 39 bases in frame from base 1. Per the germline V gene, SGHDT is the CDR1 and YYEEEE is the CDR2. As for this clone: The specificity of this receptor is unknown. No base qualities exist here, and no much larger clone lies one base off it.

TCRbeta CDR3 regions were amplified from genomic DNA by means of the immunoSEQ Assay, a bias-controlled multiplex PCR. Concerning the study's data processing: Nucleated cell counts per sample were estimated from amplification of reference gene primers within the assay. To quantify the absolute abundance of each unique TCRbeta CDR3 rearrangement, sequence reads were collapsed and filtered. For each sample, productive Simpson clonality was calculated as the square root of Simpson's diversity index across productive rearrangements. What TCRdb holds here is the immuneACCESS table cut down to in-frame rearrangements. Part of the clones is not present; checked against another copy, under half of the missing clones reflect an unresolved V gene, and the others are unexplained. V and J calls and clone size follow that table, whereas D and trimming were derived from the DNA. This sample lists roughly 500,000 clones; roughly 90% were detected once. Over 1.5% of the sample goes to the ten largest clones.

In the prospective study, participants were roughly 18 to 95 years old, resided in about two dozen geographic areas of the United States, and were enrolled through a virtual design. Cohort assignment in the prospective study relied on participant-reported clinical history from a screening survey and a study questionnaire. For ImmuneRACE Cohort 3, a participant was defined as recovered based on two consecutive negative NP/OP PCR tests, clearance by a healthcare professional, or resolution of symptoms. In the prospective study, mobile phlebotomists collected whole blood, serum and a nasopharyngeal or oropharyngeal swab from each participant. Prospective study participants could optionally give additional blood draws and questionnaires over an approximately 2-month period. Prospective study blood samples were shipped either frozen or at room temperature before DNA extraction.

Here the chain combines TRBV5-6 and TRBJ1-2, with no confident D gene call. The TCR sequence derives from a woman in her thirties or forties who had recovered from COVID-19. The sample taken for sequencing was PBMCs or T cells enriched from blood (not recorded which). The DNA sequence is TGTGCCAGCAGCTCGGGGTTACGATATGGCTACACCTTC. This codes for CASSSGLRYGYTF.